This T cell receptor (beta chain) appears in the sequencing data of a study of vaccination and CD4 T cells after COVID-19. Study background: The cells in question were stimulated using overlapping spike peptides derived from SARS-CoV-2, HCoV-NL63, HCoV-OC43 and HCoV-229E.

An Oncomine TCR Beta short-read assay was used to sequence the DNA from cultured CD4+ T cells. TCRdb fed the PCR reads into MiXCR, producing one record per CDR3 protein. The sample contains about 15,000 distinct CDR3 sequences, 55% to 75% of which appear only once. To note about this clonotype: Its antigen is currently unknown.

Germline V lookup: CDR1 MNHNS, CDR2 SASEGT. Between the trimmed V and J ends, which lost 6 bases and 6 bases, there was a span of 7 bases. CDR3 length: 11 amino acids. Treatment here: approximately 11-day PBMC culture with coronavirus spike peptide pools or control peptides (ViraFEST assay). The chain recombines TRBV6-1 with TRBJ2-3; no definite D call. The receptor comes from a human donor who had recovered from COVID-19. Material for sequencing was CD4+ T cells from blood, cultured in vitro. This chain's CDR3 is CASSRDDTQYF. CDR3 nucleotides: TGTGCCAGCAGCCGAGACGATACGCAGTATTTT.